What follows are 10 T cell receptor beta chains derived from one specimen sequenced in a study of shared clonotypes between healthy human individuals. Clones were read by immunoSEQ multiplex PCR, and TCRdb kept only the in-frame ones, dropping some. This table has roughly 380,000 clones, 90% to 97% appearing once. The sequencing input was memory CD8+ T cells sorted from blood. Subset meaning: CD45RO+ cells pooled with CCR7-negative TemRA cells. These receptors were taken from a man aged 25-45 years in good health.

V and J are TRBV11-2 and TRBJ1-3; D call uncertain. Germline V gene sequence: CDR1 SGHAT, CDR2 FQNNGV. The CDR3 runs 12 residues. The ends were cut back, 1 base at V and 2 bases at J, with 0 bases in the middle. Written as DNA, the CDR3 is TGTGCCAGCAGCTTAGCTGGAAACACCATATATTTT. It codes for CASSLAGNTIYF.

J is TRBJ2-7 and V is TRBV27, with 7 positions matching TRBD2. The CDR3 has 15 amino acids. CDR1 and CDR2 (germline): MNHEY, SMNVEV (reference sequence). The junction had 10 bases not matched to a gene; V was cut back by 6 bases and J by 2 bases. CDR3 amino acids: CASSFLTGGPYEQYF. The CDR3 coding sequence is TGTGCCAGCAGCTTCTTAACGGGAGGACCCTACGAGCAGTACTTC.

This clone was recorded once. This chain uses TRBV6-5 with TRBJ2-7; the match to TRBD1 covers 10 bases. The CDR3 spans 14 residues. Trimming at V came to 7 bases and at J to 3 bases, leaving 6 bases not matched to a gene. CDR1 is MNHEY and CDR2 is SVGAGI in the germline V gene. CDR3 nucleotides: TGTGCCAGCACCAGGGACAGGGGCGACTACGAGCAGTACTTC. Translation gives CASTRDRGDYEQYF.

This clone was seen once. The chain has TRBV7-2 and TRBJ2-5; no clear D. Germline V CDR1 and CDR2: SGHTA, FQGNSA. V was trimmed by 10 bases and J by 3 bases, leaving 15 bases between them. CDR3 length equals 13 residues. As DNA, the CDR3 is TGTGCCACCGCCCCGGGCGTTAAAGAGACCCAGTACTTC. It encodes CATAPGVKETQYF.

Note on this clone: The junction does not match germline at one end; this may be a read error. V gene TRBV7-7 combines with J gene TRBJ2-1; D ambiguous. Germline CDR1 SSHAT, CDR2 FNYEAQ (reference sequence). The CDR3 consists of 14 residues. The CDR3 here is CASSLDWKGNEQFF. In DNA, the CDR3 is TGTGCTAGCAGCTTAGATTGGAAGGGAAATGAGCAGTTCTTC.

The chain recombines TRBV27 with TRBJ2-1; D is unresolved. V was trimmed by 8 bases and J by 7 bases, leaving 12 bases between them. Germline CDR1 reads MNHEY; CDR2 reads SMNVEV (reference sequence). The CDR3 sequence is 12 residues long. Here the CDR3 reads CASLHKGNEQFF. The CDR3 DNA sequence: TGTGCCAGCCTCCACAAAGGGAATGAGCAGTTCTTC.

V gene TRBV19 combines with J gene TRBJ2-2; 8 bases line up with TRBD2. The V and J ends lost 6 bases and 0 bases, in that order; junction bases with no gene match: 12. This CDR3 is built from 18 residues. Germline assignment: CDR1 LNHDA and CDR2 SQIVND (reference sequence). The CDR3 loop reads CASSRRRREDPNTGELFF. The CDR3 bases are TGTGCCAGTAGCCGACGACGGCGGGAGGACCCGAACACCGGGGAGCTGTTTTTT.

This chain joins TRBV2 and TRBJ2-1; D is unresolved. Germline V gives CDR1 SNHLY, CDR2 FYNNEI. With 4 bases removed from V and 3 bases from J, the gap between germline ends came to 13 bases. The CDR3 contains 15 residues. The CDR3 DNA follows: TGTGCCAGCAGTGGGCTATCCCAGGACTACAATGAGCAGTTCTTC. It yields the protein CASSGLSQDYNEQFF.

Notes on this clone: The same CDR3 can be traced to other DNA sequences in this sample. The V and J genes are TRBV28 and TRBJ2-5; no reliable D call. In germline, CDR1 is MDHEN, CDR2 SYDVKM. Deletions cut 0 bases from V and 4 bases from J, with 6 bases between. This CDR3 contains 13 residues. The CDR3, as DNA: TGTGCCAGCAGTTTATGGGGCGGAGAGACCCAGTACTTC. It codes for CASSLWGGETQYF.

V and J are TRBV4-2 and TRBJ2-1; D possibly uses TRBD1 or TRBD2 (5 bases each). Trimming took off 5 bases at V and 6 bases at J, with 17 bases between the two ends. Germline CDR1 and CDR2: LGHNA and YNFKEQ. The CDR3 spans 15 residues. CDR3 residues: CASSEAGTQTNEQFF. In DNA form, the CDR3 reads TGTGCCAGCAGCGAAGCCGGGACGCAGACCAATGAGCAGTTCTTC.